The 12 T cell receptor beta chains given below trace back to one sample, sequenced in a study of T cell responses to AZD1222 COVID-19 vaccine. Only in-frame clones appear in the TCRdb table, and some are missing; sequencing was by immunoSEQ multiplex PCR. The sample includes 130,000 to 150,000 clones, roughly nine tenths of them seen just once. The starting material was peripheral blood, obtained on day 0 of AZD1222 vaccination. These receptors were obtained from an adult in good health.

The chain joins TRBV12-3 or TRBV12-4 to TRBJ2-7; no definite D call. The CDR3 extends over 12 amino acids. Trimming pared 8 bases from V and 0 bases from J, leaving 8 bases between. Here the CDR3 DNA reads TGTGCCAGCCGGGCCTTCTCCTACGAGCAGTACTTC. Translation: CASRAFSYEQYF.

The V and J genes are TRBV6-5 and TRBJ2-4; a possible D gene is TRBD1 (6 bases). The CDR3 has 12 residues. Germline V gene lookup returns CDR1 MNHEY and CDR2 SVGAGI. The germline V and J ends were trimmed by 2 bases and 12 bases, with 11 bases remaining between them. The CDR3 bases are TGTGCCAGCAGTTACGACAGGCTCCATCAGTACTTC. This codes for CASSYDRLHQYF.

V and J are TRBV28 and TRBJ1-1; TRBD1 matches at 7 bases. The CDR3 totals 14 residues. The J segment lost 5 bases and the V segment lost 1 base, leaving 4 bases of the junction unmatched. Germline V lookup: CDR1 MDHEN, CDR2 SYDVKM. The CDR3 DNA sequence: TGTGCCAGCAGTTTATCCAGGGGGGGAACTGAAGCTTTCTTT. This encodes CASSLSRGGTEAFF.

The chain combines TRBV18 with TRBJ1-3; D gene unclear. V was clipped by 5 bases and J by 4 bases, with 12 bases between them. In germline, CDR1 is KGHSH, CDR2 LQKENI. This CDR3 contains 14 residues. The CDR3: CASSRTAQGNTIYF. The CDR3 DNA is TGTGCCAGCTCAAGGACGGCCCAAGGAAACACCATATATTTT.

Written as DNA, the CDR3 is TGTGCCACCAGTGATTCCACAGCGCTAGGAACCTACGAGCAGTACTTC. It specifies CATSDSTALGTYEQYF. The chain couples TRBV24-1 to TRBJ2-7; the D is unclear. The CDR3 has 16 residues. The germline V gene has CDR1 KGHDR and CDR2 SFDVKD. The V and J ends lost 2 bases and 2 bases respectively, with 15 bases between them.

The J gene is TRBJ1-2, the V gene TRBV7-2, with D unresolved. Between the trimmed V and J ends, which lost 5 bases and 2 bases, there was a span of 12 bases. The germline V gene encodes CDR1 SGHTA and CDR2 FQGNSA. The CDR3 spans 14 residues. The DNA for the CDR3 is TGTGCCAGCAGCCCTGTTGGGCAGAACTATGGCTACACCTTC. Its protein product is CASSPVGQNYGYTF.

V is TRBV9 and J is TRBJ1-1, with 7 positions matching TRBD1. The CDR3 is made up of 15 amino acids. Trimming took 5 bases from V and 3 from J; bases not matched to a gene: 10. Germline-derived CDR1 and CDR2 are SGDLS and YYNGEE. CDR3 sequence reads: CASREKTGADTEAFF. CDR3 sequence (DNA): TGTGCCAGCAGGGAAAAAACAGGGGCGGACACTGAAGCTTTCTTT.

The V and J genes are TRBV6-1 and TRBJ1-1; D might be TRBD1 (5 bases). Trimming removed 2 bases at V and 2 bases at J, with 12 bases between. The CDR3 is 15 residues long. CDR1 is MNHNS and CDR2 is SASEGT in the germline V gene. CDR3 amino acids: CASSEMTDLNTEAFF. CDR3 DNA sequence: TGTGCCAGCAGTGAAATGACAGATCTAAACACTGAAGCTTTCTTT.

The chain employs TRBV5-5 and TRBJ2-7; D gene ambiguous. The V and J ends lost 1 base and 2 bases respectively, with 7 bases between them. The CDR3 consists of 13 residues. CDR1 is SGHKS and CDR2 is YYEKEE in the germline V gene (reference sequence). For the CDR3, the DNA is TGTGCCAGCAGCTTGCCTTCCACCTACGAGCAGTACTTC. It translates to CASSLPSTYEQYF.

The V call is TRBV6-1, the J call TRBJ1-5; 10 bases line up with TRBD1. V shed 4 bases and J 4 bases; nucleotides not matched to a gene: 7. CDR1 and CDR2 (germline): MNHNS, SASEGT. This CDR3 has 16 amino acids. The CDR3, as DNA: TGTGCCAGCAGTGCCACTTGGGACAGGGGAAATCAGCCCCAGCATTTT. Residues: CASSATWDRGNQPQHF.

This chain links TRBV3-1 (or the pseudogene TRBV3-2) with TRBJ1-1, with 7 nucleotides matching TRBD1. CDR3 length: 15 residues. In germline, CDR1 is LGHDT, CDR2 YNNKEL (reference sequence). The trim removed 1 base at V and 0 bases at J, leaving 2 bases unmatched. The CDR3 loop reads CASSQGQGLNTEAFF. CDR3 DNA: TGTGCCAGCAGCCAAGGACAGGGTTTGAACACTGAAGCTTTCTTT.

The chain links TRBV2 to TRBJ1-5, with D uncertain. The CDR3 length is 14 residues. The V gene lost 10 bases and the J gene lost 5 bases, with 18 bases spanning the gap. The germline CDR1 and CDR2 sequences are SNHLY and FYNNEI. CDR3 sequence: CAIRPSWGYQPQHF. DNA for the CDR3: TGTGCCATCCGGCCAAGTTGGGGATATCAGCCCCAGCATTTT. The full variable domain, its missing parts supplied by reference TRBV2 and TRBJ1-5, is EPEVTQTPSHQVTQMGQEVILRCVPISNHLYFYWYRQILGQKVEFLVSFYNNEISEKSEIFDDQFSVERPDGSNFTLKIRSTKLEDSAMYFCAIRPSWGYQPQHFGDGTRLSIL.